The next 32 T cell receptor beta chains were all read from a single sample in a study of blood T cell repertoires in COVID-19. Profiling relied on immunoSEQ multiplex PCR, and the TCRdb table lists in-frame clones only, not all of them. The sample consists of tens of thousands of clones, 90% of them appearing once. The sequencing input was peripheral blood. These TCRs come from a man younger than 35 with COVID-19, enrolled during active disease.

This chain links TRBV7-2 with TRBJ1-2, with a possible D match to TRBD1 (5 bases). Trimming took off 2 bases at V and 5 bases at J, with 21 bases between the two ends. Germline values: CDR1 SGHTA, CDR2 FQGNSA. The CDR3 extends over 17 amino acids. Here the CDR3 reads CASSLLGGVLPTYGYTF. The CDR3 DNA reads TGTGCCAGCAGCTTATTGGGGGGGGTATTACCGACTTATGGCTACACCTTC.

This chain connects TRBV5-1 to TRBJ1-1; a possible D gene is TRBD1 (5 bases). Looked up from germline, CDR1 is SGHRS and CDR2 is YFSETQ. The CDR3 is 17 residues long. The ends were cut back, 1 base at V and 5 bases at J, with 21 bases in the middle. CDR3 in amino acids: CASSLPNHDGGWTEAFF. The CDR3, as DNA: TGCGCCAGCAGCTTGCCCAATCACGACGGGGGATGGACTGAAGCTTTCTTT.

The chain has TRBV6-2 or TRBV6-3 and TRBJ2-1, with 11 bases lining up with TRBD2. V lost 0 bases to trimming and J lost 6 bases; unmatched junction nucleotides: 10. The V gene's germline CDR1 is MNHEY and CDR2 SVGEGT. The CDR3 contains 18 residues. CDR3 amino acids: CASSYSFVSGRALNEQFF. CDR3 DNA: TGTGCCAGCAGTTACTCGTTTGTTAGCGGGAGGGCTCTCAATGAGCAGTTCTTC.

The chain combines TRBV5-6 with TRBJ1-2; D uncertain. Germline V lookup: CDR1 SGHDT, CDR2 YYEEEE. Trimming shortened V by 2 bases and J by 4 bases, and 15 bases separated the two germline ends. This CDR3 is 15 amino acids long. The DNA for the CDR3 is TGTGCCAGCAGCTTTTCCCAGTTACCTCCCTATGGCTACACCTTC. Translating gives CASSFSQLPPYGYTF.

The V call is TRBV9, the J call TRBJ1-2; D perhaps matches TRBD1 (5 bases). The CDR3 extends over 15 amino acids. V lost 1 base and J lost 4, with 14 bases in between. The germline V gene has CDR1 SGDLS and CDR2 YYNGEE. CDR3 sequence (DNA): TGTGCCAGCAGCGTAACCGGGACGGGAGTCTATGGCTACACCTTC. Residues: CASSVTGTGVYGYTF.

As DNA, the CDR3 is TGTGCCAGTACCCCGGGAGACAGGGCCAATTACGAGCAGTACTTC. This gives the protein CASTPGDRANYEQYF. The chain recombines TRBV19 with TRBJ2-7; weak D call: TRBD1 (7 bases). Germline CDR1 is LNHDA and CDR2 is SQIVND (reference sequence). This CDR3 comprises 15 residues. Trimming removed 7 bases from V and 4 bases from J, with 20 bases in between. The whole variable domain, remainder taken from reference TRBV19 and TRBJ2-7, is DGGITQSPKYLFRKEGQNVTLSCEQNLNHDAMYWYRQDPGQGLRLIYYSQIVNDFQKGDIAEGYSVSREKKESFPLTVTSAQKNPTAFYLCASTPGDRANYEQYFGPGTRLTVT.

The V call is TRBV5-6, the J call TRBJ2-1, with TRBD2 identical over 7 bases. The CDR3 has 17 residues. The germline V gene has CDR1 SGHDT and CDR2 YYEEEE. The J segment lost 2 bases and the V segment lost 4 bases, leaving 12 bases of the junction unmatched. The CDR3, as DNA: TGTGCCAGCAGCATGAACTACCGGGAGGTGCCCTACAATGAGCAGTTCTTC. It translates to CASSMNYREVPYNEQFF.

V is TRBV6-1 and J is TRBJ2-2; D may be TRBD1 (5 bases). V was shortened by 2 bases and J by 2 bases, with 12 bases between the two germline ends. Germline loops: CDR1 MNHNS, CDR2 SASEGT. This CDR3 has 16 residues. DNA for the CDR3: TGTGCCAGCAGTGAATACGCAGGGCCTAACACCGGGGAGCTGTTTTTT. The encoded protein is CASSEYAGPNTGELFF.

The V and J genes are TRBV13 and TRBJ1-2, with 8 bases fitting TRBD1. V shed 5 bases and J 6 bases; nucleotides not matched to a gene: 2. The germline gives CDR1 PRHDT, CDR2 FYEKMQ (reference sequence). The CDR3 runs 12 residues. The CDR3 sequence is CASSLGQDGYTF. CDR3 nucleotides: TGTGCCAGCAGCCTGGGACAGGATGGCTACACCTTC.

This CDR3 is CASKGQGGSYEQYF. The CDR3 region has the DNA TGTGCCAGCAAGGGACAGGGGGGCTCCTACGAGCAGTACTTC. J is TRBJ2-7 and V is TRBV28, with TRBD1 matching 11 bases. With 7 bases clipped from V and 0 bases from J, the junction kept 2 bases outside the gene matches. Germline values: CDR1 MDHEN, CDR2 SYDVKM. The CDR3 loop spans 14 amino acids.

V is TRBV7-2 and J is TRBJ2-7; D unclear. V lost 0 bases and J 3 bases, leaving 9 bases between the germline ends. CDR1 is SGHTA and CDR2 is FQGNSA in the germline V gene. The CDR3 totals 14 residues. CDR3 nucleotides: TGTGCCAGCAGCTTAGCGGGCACAGACTACGAGCAGTACTTC. Translating gives CASSLAGTDYEQYF.

The chain links TRBV6-2 or TRBV6-3 to TRBJ2-7; TRBD1 might be the D (6 bases). CDR1 is MNHEY, CDR2 SVGEGT, per germline. V lost 2 bases, J lost 2 bases, and 16 bases lay in between. The CDR3 has 16 amino acids. The CDR3 DNA reads as TGTGCCAGCAGTTACCCCCTTGGCAGGGGAGCCTACGAGCAGTACTTC. Its translation: CASSYPLGRGAYEQYF.

The rearrangement links TRBV4-3 to TRBJ1-1; 8 bases agree with TRBD1. This CDR3 comprises 15 residues. Germline V gene lookup returns CDR1 LGHNA and CDR2 YSLEER. V was pared by 0 bases and J by 3 bases, with 3 bases of the junction left unmatched. CDR3 DNA sequence: TGCGCCAGCAGCCAAGAGCAGGGGGCATACACTGAAGCTTTCTTT. It codes for CASSQEQGAYTEAFF.

V gene TRBV7-9 combines with J gene TRBJ1-1; D is undetermined. Per the germline V gene, CDR1 is SEHNR and CDR2 is FQNEAQ (reference sequence). The CDR3 consists of 15 residues. The V end lost 5 bases, the J end lost 0 bases, and 13 bases lay between the germline ends. The CDR3 nucleotides read TGTGCCAGCAGCCCGACATGGGCTATGAACACTGAAGCTTTCTTT. Amino acid sequence: CASSPTWAMNTEAFF.

The chain couples TRBV13 to TRBJ2-2; 8 bases fit TRBD1. The length of the CDR3 is 14 residues. J gave up 2 bases and V 9 bases, and 5 bases lay outside the gene matches. Germline V gene data show CDR1 as PRHDT and CDR2 as FYEKMQ (reference sequence). CDR3 sequence (DNA): TGTGCCAGTCGGACAGGGCGAAACACCGGGGAGCTGTTTTTT. This encodes CASRTGRNTGELFF.

The chain carries TRBV30 and TRBJ2-7; 8 bases are a match to TRBD2. The CDR3 is made up of 14 amino acids. V gave up 5 bases and J gave up 0 bases; unmatched junction bases: 6. Germline V gene sequence: CDR1 GTSNPN, CDR2 SVGIG (reference sequence). This CDR3 is CAWVRGGSSYEQYF. CDR3 in DNA: TGTGCCTGGGTCCGGGGGGGGAGCTCCTACGAGCAGTACTTC.

This chain uses TRBV28 with TRBJ2-7; 11 bases agree with TRBD2. V shed 5 bases and J 3 bases; nucleotides not matched to a gene: 12. The CDR3 runs to 17 residues. Germline V gene data show CDR1 as MDHEN and CDR2 as SYDVKM. The CDR3 sequence is CASSTPGLADMSYEQYF. The CDR3 DNA follows: TGTGCCAGCAGTACCCCGGGACTAGCGGATATGAGCTACGAGCAGTACTTC.

This clone has more than one count but fewer than ten. The chain is built from TRBV9 and TRBJ1-3; 7 nucleotides match TRBD1. The CDR3 contains 16 residues. Germline CDR1 and CDR2: SGDLS and YYNGEE. V gave up 4 bases and J gave up 4 bases; unmatched junction bases: 11. The CDR3 sequence: CASSPRTGLGGNTIYF. In DNA form, the CDR3 reads TGTGCCAGCAGCCCTAGGACAGGACTGGGAGGAAACACCATATATTTT.

The chain links TRBV11-2 to TRBJ1-3; D is undetermined. Trimming left V 5 bases short and J 4 bases short, with 18 bases between. Germline V CDR1 and CDR2: SGHAT, FQNNGV. This CDR3 comprises 16 residues. The CDR3 reads CASSAFRGRAGNTIYF. DNA for the CDR3: TGTGCCAGCAGCGCCTTCCGGGGAAGGGCCGGAAACACCATATATTTT.

This chain connects TRBV6-5 to TRBJ2-2; 8 nucleotides line up with TRBD2. CDR3 size: 12 residues. Germline V gene data show CDR1 as MNHEY and CDR2 as SVGAGI. The junction had 5 bases not matched to a gene; V was cut back by 6 bases and J by 11 bases. CDR3 in amino acids: CASSPGGGELFF. The CDR3 coding sequence is TGTGCCAGCAGCCCCGGGGGGGGAGAGCTGTTTTTT.

This chain connects TRBV9 to TRBJ1-2; no reliable D call. The CDR3 has 13 residues. V was trimmed by 4 bases and J by 6 bases, leaving 13 bases between them. Germline-derived CDR1 and CDR2 are SGDLS and YYNGEE. The CDR3 coding sequence is TGTGCCAGCAGCCCGGGGTTTGGAAATGGCTACACCTTC. Its protein is CASSPGFGNGYTF.

The chain joins TRBV7-2 to TRBJ1-5; D not certain. Trimming removed 5 bases at V and 7 bases at J, with 12 bases between. Looked up from germline, CDR1 is SGHTA and CDR2 is FQGNSA. The CDR3 totals 13 residues. CDR3 sequence reads: CASSQTRFQPQHF. CDR3 DNA: TGTGCCAGCAGCCAAACGAGGTTCCAGCCCCAGCATTTT.

The J gene is TRBJ2-4, the V gene TRBV27; D is possibly TRBD1 (5 bases). The CDR3 consists of 17 residues. The germline V gene encodes CDR1 MNHEY and CDR2 SMNVEV (reference sequence). Trimming left V 6 bases short and J 0 bases short, with 18 bases between. CDR3 nucleotides: TGTGCCAGCAGCCGCTACCAGGGCCTCTTAGCCAAAAACATTCAGTACTTC. Protein sequence: CASSRYQGLLAKNIQYF.

V gene TRBV15 combines with J gene TRBJ2-7; 8 bases match TRBD2. Germline assignment: CDR1 LNHNV and CDR2 YYDKDF (reference sequence). J gave up 4 bases and V 1 base, and 3 bases lay outside the gene matches. This CDR3 comprises 14 residues. The chain's CDR3 is CATSRAGRGYEQYF. CDR3 in DNA: TGTGCCACCAGCAGAGCCGGGAGGGGTTACGAGCAGTACTTC.

The rearrangement uses TRBV27 and TRBJ1-6; 7 nucleotides agree with TRBD1. This CDR3 region has 18 residues. The ends lost 7 bases at V and 0 bases at J; junction bases unmatched: 12. Germline V gives CDR1 MNHEY, CDR2 SMNVEV (reference sequence). The chain's CDR3 is CASKGQRDLSSYNSPLHF. The DNA for the CDR3 is TGTGCCAGCAAGGGACAGAGGGACCTGAGCTCCTATAATTCACCCCTCCACTTT.

The chain links TRBV11-3 to TRBJ2-5, with D maybe TRBD1 (6 bases). V was trimmed by 4 bases and J by 5 bases, leaving 11 bases between them. Germline-derived CDR1 and CDR2 are SGHNT and YENEEA. The CDR3 runs 13 residues. CDR3 amino acids: CASSSKGVETQYF. CDR3 coding DNA: TGTGCCAGCAGCTCAAAGGGGGTGGAGACCCAGTACTTC. Full variable domain (outside the CDR3, taken from reference TRBV11-3 and TRBJ2-5): EAGVVQSPRYKIIEKKQPVAFWCNPISGHNTLYWYLQNLGQGPELLIRYENEEAVDDSQLPKDRFSAERLKGVDSTLKIQPAELGDSAVYLCASSSKGVETQYFGPGTRLLVL.

The gene calls are TRBV13 and TRBJ1-1; D remains ambiguous. Germline loops: CDR1 PRHDT, CDR2 FYEKMQ (reference sequence). Trimming removed 7 bases from V and 5 bases from J, with 5 bases in between. The CDR3 is 10 residues long. The CDR3 spells CASTGTEAFF. The CDR3, as DNA: TGTGCCAGCACGGGGACTGAAGCTTTCTTT.

The chain recombines TRBV24-1 with TRBJ2-3, with D possibly TRBD2 on 5 matching bases. The CDR3 covers 15 residues. CDR1 and CDR2 (germline): KGHDR, SFDVKD. Trimming took 1 base from V and 2 from J, leaving 9 bases between them. CDR3 protein: CATSDFGGDTDTQYF. In nucleotides, the CDR3 is TGTGCCACCAGTGATTTTGGAGGAGACACAGATACGCAGTATTTT.

On this clone itself: A read error may account for a junction end that differs from germline. The chain links TRBV2 to TRBJ1-4; possible D gene TRBD1, 5 bases. CDR1 and CDR2 (germline): SNHLY, FYNNEI. The CDR3 has 14 amino acids. The DNA for the CDR3 is TGTGCCAGCAGAAACAGGCGGCCCGATGAAAAACTGCTTTTT. This encodes CASRNRRPDEKLLF.

This chain uses TRBV29-1 with TRBJ2-1, with TRBD1 matching over 8 bases. Germline V gene data show CDR1 as SQVTM and CDR2 as ANQGSEA. The CDR3 covers 14 residues. V dropped 2 bases and J dropped 10; count of bases not matched to a gene: 10. The CDR3 DNA sequence: TGCAGCGTTGAAAGAACAGGGGGGTCAGGGGAGCAGTTCTTC. Amino acid sequence: CSVERTGGSGEQFF.

The CDR3 reads CASRPLGRTGRETQYF. The CDR3 DNA is TGTGCCAGCAGACCCCTGGGGCGGACAGGGCGAGAGACCCAGTACTTC. J is TRBJ2-5 and V is TRBV28, with 8 nucleotides matching TRBD1. With 6 bases clipped from V and 4 bases from J, the junction kept 13 bases outside the gene matches. The CDR3 loop spans 16 amino acids. Germline V gene lookup returns CDR1 MDHEN and CDR2 SYDVKM.

The chain is built from TRBV19 and TRBJ2-7; 9 bases are a match to TRBD1. This CDR3 comprises 14 residues. Per germline, CDR1 LNHDA and CDR2 SQIVND (reference sequence). With V trimmed by 5 bases and J by 6 bases, 8 bases remained unmatched. CDR3 sequence reads: CASSFTGGIGEQYF. CDR3 sequence (DNA): TGTGCCAGTAGTTTTACAGGGGGCATCGGCGAGCAGTACTTC.